The next 18 T cell receptor beta chains were all read from a single sample in a study of cytomegalovirus exposure and HLA in healthy donors. PCR involved 60 Vbeta and 13 Jbeta primers. Clones were read by immunoSEQ multiplex PCR, and TCRdb kept only the in-frame ones, dropping some. The table has approximately 210,000 clones, roughly three quarters seen once. Input material: PBMCs. All receptors derive from a male donor in good health and CMV-seropositive.

This clone was detected only once. The gene calls are TRBV27 and TRBJ2-2; TRBD2 matches 7 bases. The germline V gene has CDR1 MNHEY and CDR2 SMNVEV (reference sequence). The J segment lost 7 bases and the V segment lost 5 bases, leaving 7 bases of the junction unmatched. This CDR3 is 14 amino acids long. CDR3: CASSLGLVIGELFF. Here the CDR3 DNA reads TGTGCCAGCAGTCTCGGACTAGTTATCGGGGAGCTGTTTTTT.

This clone was observed a single time. The V and J genes are TRBV19 and TRBJ2-7; D perhaps matches TRBD2 (5 bases). V gave up 1 base and J gave up 3 bases, with 7 bases separating them. CDR1 is LNHDA, CDR2 SQIVND, per germline (reference sequence). The CDR3 runs to 13 residues. Here the CDR3 reads CASSIAGNYEQYF. The CDR3 DNA follows: TGTGCCAGTAGTATAGCGGGGAACTACGAGCAGTACTTC.

The V gene is TRBV5-6, the J gene TRBJ1-6; TRBD1 aligns across 8 bases. Germline loops: CDR1 SGHDT, CDR2 YYEEEE. The length of the CDR3 is 17 residues. V was pared by 4 bases and J by 0 bases, with 6 bases of the junction left unmatched. The CDR3 loop is CASSPRTGSSYNSPLHF. DNA of the CDR3: TGTGCCAGCAGCCCCCGGACAGGGAGCTCCTATAATTCACCCCTCCACTTT.

The chain uses TRBV11-2 and TRBJ2-7; D might be TRBD2 (6 bases). The CDR3 extends over 15 amino acids. Trimming took off 5 bases at V and 4 bases at J, with 18 bases between the two ends. In germline, CDR1 is SGHAT, CDR2 FQNNGV. CDR3 nucleotide sequence: TGTGCCAGCAGCCCACTCGGGACTGCCTATTACGAGCAGTACTTC. This sequence encodes CASSPLGTAYYEQYF.

The chain carries TRBV28 and TRBJ1-6; 9 nucleotides agree with TRBD1. The CDR3 is 15 residues long. Trimming cost V 6 bases and J 9 bases; bases outside gene matches: 9. Per germline, CDR1 MDHEN and CDR2 SYDVKM. The chain's CDR3 is CASSPLRDRASPLHF. The CDR3 region has the DNA TGTGCCAGCAGCCCGCTCCGGGACAGGGCTTCACCCCTCCACTTT. Complete variable domain (other parts from reference TRBV28 and TRBJ1-6): DVKVTQSSRYLVKRTGEKVFLECVQDMDHENMFWYRQDPGLGLRLIYFSYDVKMKEKGDIPEGYSVSREKKERFSLILESASTNQTSMYLCASSPLRDRASPLHFGNGTRLTVT.

This clone has only a few counts. One end of the junction is discordant with germline, which a read error may explain. This chain's CDR3 is CASSFSFSGVAETQYF. The CDR3, as DNA: TGTGCTAGCAGCTTTAGTTTCTCGGGAGTCGCAGAGACCCAGTACTTC. The chain combines TRBV7-7 with TRBJ2-5, with D possibly being TRBD2 (6 bases). This CDR3 comprises 16 residues. CDR1 SSHAT and CDR2 FNYEAQ come from the germline V gene (reference sequence).

This rearrangement joins TRBV14 to TRBJ2-5, with 10 bases lining up with TRBD2. The CDR3 extends over 15 amino acids. CDR1 and CDR2 from the germline V gene are SGHDN and FVKESK. The trim removed 4 bases at V and 1 base at J, leaving 3 bases unmatched. The CDR3: CASSPLAGSQETQYF. The CDR3, as DNA: TGTGCCAGCAGCCCACTAGCGGGGAGCCAAGAGACCCAGTACTTC. Supplemented by reference TRBV14 and TRBJ2-5, the full variable domain reads EAGVTQFPSHSVIEKGQTVTLRCDPISGHDNLYWYRRVMGKEIKFLLHFVKESKQDESGMPNNRFLAERTGGTYSTLKVQPAELEDSGVYFCASSPLAGSQETQYFGPGTRLLVL.

The chain links TRBV12-2 to TRBJ2-5; no DNA check was done on the table's D call, TRBD2. TRBV12-2 is termed a pseudogene. This CDR3 contains 14 residues. The CDR3 is CASRRVMGGETQYF. In nucleotides, the CDR3 is TGTGCAAGTCGCCGTGTCATGGGGGGAGAGACCCAGTACTTC.

The gene calls are TRBV9 and TRBJ2-5; D ambiguous. The CDR3 totals 14 residues. From germline, CDR1 is SGDLS and CDR2 YYNGEE. The germline V and J ends were trimmed by 0 bases and 1 base, with 7 bases remaining between them. The chain's CDR3 is CASSVGQVQETQYF. The DNA of the CDR3 is TGTGCCAGCAGCGTAGGGCAGGTCCAAGAGACCCAGTACTTC.

The gene calls are TRBV7-9 and TRBJ2-5, with 8 nucleotides matching TRBD1. The J call is doubtful: the DNA matches TRBJ2-7 better. Germline V gene data show CDR1 as SEHNR and CDR2 as FQNEAQ (reference sequence). The CDR3 extends over 16 amino acids. The CDR3 bases are TGTGCCAGCAGCTTAGCCGGAGGACAGGGAAGCTACGAGCAGTACTTC. This codes for CASSLAGGQGSYEQYF.

The chain is built from TRBV30 and TRBJ2-2; D gene ambiguous. Per the germline V gene, CDR1 is GTSNPN and CDR2 is SVGIG (reference sequence). The V end was cut by 2 bases, the J end by 5 bases, with 6 bases between. The CDR3 has 12 amino acids. This CDR3 reads CAWSTQTGELFF. CDR3 DNA: TGTGCCTGGAGTACACAAACCGGGGAGCTGTTTTTT.

The chain has TRBV30 and TRBJ2-7; D is undetermined. The V end lost 3 bases, the J end lost 3 bases, and 9 bases lay between the germline ends. Germline-derived CDR1 and CDR2 are GTSNPN and SVGIG (reference sequence). The CDR3 runs 12 residues. The CDR3 here is CAWRVHYYEQYF. CDR3 in DNA: TGTGCCTGGAGGGTACATTACTACGAGCAGTACTTC.

This chain joins TRBV10-3 and TRBJ1-5; D might be TRBD1 (6 bases). Germline V CDR1 and CDR2: ENHRY, SYGVKD. This CDR3 comprises 15 residues. V was clipped by 0 bases and J by 5 bases, with 11 bases between them. CDR3 protein: CAISESLDSHQPQHF. CDR3 in DNA: TGTGCCATCAGTGAGTCCTTGGACAGCCATCAGCCCCAGCATTTT.

The chain couples TRBV19 to TRBJ1-4; D is unresolved. V lost 11 bases and J 8 bases, leaving 15 bases between the germline ends. There are 12 residues in the CDR3. CDR1 is LNHDA and CDR2 is SQIVND in the germline V gene (reference sequence). The CDR3 loop is CACREGREKLFF. Here the CDR3 DNA reads TGTGCCTGCCGGGAGGGAAGGGAAAAACTGTTTTTT.

The chain employs TRBV7-3 and TRBJ2-6, with TRBD2 matching 7 bases. The V and J ends lost 4 bases and 2 bases, in that order; junction bases with no gene match: 8. CDR3 size: 17 residues. Germline CDR1 SGHTA, CDR2 FQGTGA. DNA for the CDR3: TGTGCCAGCAGCTCAACACCCGGACTAGCTGGGGCCAACGTCCTGACTTTC. This codes for CASSSTPGLAGANVLTF.

This clone appeared once. The gene calls are TRBV6-4 and TRBJ2-2; TRBD1 agrees at 7 bases. Losses at the gene ends were 2 bases for V and 3 bases for J; bases not matched to a gene: 0. The CDR3 loop spans 14 amino acids. Germline-derived CDR1 and CDR2 are MRHNA and SNTAGT. CDR3 sequence: CASSDGTDTGELFF. For the CDR3, the DNA is TGTGCCAGCAGTGACGGGACAGACACCGGGGAGCTGTTTTTT.

This chain uses TRBV7-2 with TRBJ2-5; 14 bases agree with TRBD2. The germline CDR1 and CDR2 sequences are SGHTA and FQGNSA. This CDR3 has 15 amino acids. Trimming cost V 4 bases and J 4 bases; bases outside gene matches: 2. CDR3 sequence reads: CASSSGLAGGETQYF. The DNA of the CDR3 is TGTGCCAGCAGCTCAGGACTAGCGGGAGGAGAGACCCAGTACTTC.

The chain combines TRBV2 with TRBJ1-5; 9 bases map to TRBD1. CDR3 length: 14 amino acids. V lost 5 bases, J lost 6 bases, and 5 bases stayed unmatched. Germline values: CDR1 SNHLY, CDR2 FYNNEI. In DNA form, the CDR3 reads TGTGCCAGCAGTCCGACAGGGGGAGGTCAGCCCCAGCATTTT. It translates to CASSPTGGGQPQHF.